These T cell receptor beta chains were read from a single sample in a study of T cell repertoires in cytomegalovirus infection. Their cognate antigens are unknown. TCRdb processed the reads anew with MiXCR; each CDR3 protein has one entry. The sample has approximately 390,000 distinct CDR3 sequences, about 35% seen once; the top ten hold around an eighth. The specimen was cultured PBMCs, collected from culture after CMV antigen stimulation. The source of these receptors is a human donor in good health (CMV status not recorded). Some clones in this sample may be carry-over from other donors' samples. Each CDR3 is given with its conserved first and last residue. D genes are given only for firm matches. Clone size is given for some rows only: seen once, a few or many times, or a class if the clone is expanded.

d_gene	v_gene	abundance	j_gene	CDR3aa	CDR3nt
-	TRBV4-1	-	TRBJ1-1	CASSQITRQNTEAFF	TGCGCCAGCAGCCAAATCACACGGCAGAACACTGAAGCTTTCTTT
TRBD2	TRBV19	few	TRBJ2-7	CASGQRGADEQYF	TGTGCCAGTGGACAGCGGGGGGCCGACGAGCAGTACTTC
-	TRBV28	-	TRBJ1-5	CASLEGRKHSNQPQHF	TGTGCCAGCCTGGAAGGACGGAAGCATAGCAATCAGCCCCAGCATTTT
-	TRBV10-2	few	TRBJ2-3	CASKNLTTFTDTQYF	TGCGCCAGCAAAAACCTGACTACCTTCACAGATACGCAGTATTTT
TRBD1	TRBV7-8	-	TRBJ2-3	CASSWGTGLTDTQYF	TGTGCCAGCAGCTGGGGGACAGGGCTCACAGATACGCAGTATTTT
-	TRBV27	few	TRBJ1-2	CASSWIQGANYGYTF	TGTGCCAGCAGTTGGATACAGGGAGCCAACTATGGCTACACCTTC
-	TRBV7-8	many	TRBJ2-1	CASRLRQGLSNEQFF	TGTGCCAGCAGATTAAGGCAGGGACTGAGCAATGAGCAGTTCTTC
-	TRBV4-1	-	TRBJ2-1	CASSDSVSYNEQFF	TGCGCCAGCAGCGACAGCGTTTCCTACAATGAGCAGTTCTTC
-	TRBV6-4	-	TRBJ2-2	CASSDSQTGELFF	TGTGCCAGCAGTGACTCGCAAACCGGGGAGCTGTTTTTT
-	TRBV6-6	-	TRBJ1-5	CASSYSIGDNQPQHF	TGTGCCAGCAGTTACTCGATCGGGGACAATCAGCCCCAGCATTTT
-	TRBV15	few	TRBJ2-1	CATSRDRNEQFF	TGTGCCACCAGCAGAGATCGGAATGAGCAGTTCTTC
-	TRBV27	-	TRBJ2-7	CASSFLFGSANDRGYEQYF	TGTGCCAGCAGTTTTCTCTTTGGTAGCGCAAATGATAGGGGCTACGAGCAGTACTTC
-	TRBV7-2	many	TRBJ2-1	CASSLFKGYNEQFF	TGTGCCAGCAGCTTGTTTAAAGGATACAATGAGCAGTTCTTC